This T cell receptor beta chain was identified during a study of T cells after yellow fever vaccination. Points from the study as a whole: Clonotypes appearing in both CD4 and CD8 compartments existed, and their share was small.

This clonotype has a count of ten or more. TCRdb passed the 5' RACE reads through MiXCR, listing each CDR3 protein once. This sample has roughly 45,000 distinct CDR3 sequences, with about 6.3% found just once. Per the germline V gene, CDR1 is SGHVS and CDR2 is FQNEAQ. The CDR3 runs to 14 residues. The V and J ends lost 7 bases and 9 bases, in that order; junction bases with no gene match: 7. The sequence came from a man in his thirties or forties who received the YFV17D yellow fever vaccine. The starting material was PBMCs, either bulk or a sorted T-cell subset (CD4+, CD8+, memory, or dextramer-sorted; not recorded which), obtained 45 days after the yellow fever booster vaccination. This chain joins TRBV7-8 and TRBJ1-6; 9 positions match TRBD1. The chain's CDR3 is CASTGQGSSSPLHF. The CDR3 DNA reads as TGTGCCAGCACCGGACAGGGGTCGAGTTCACCCCTCCACTTT.